Presented here are 13 T cell receptor beta chains from one specimen sequenced in a study of monozygotic twins with inflammatory bowel disease (dated by TCRdb to between 2018 and 2020). The library relied on 5' RACE. Sequenced using an Illumina HiSeq 2500. TCRdb reprocessed the reads, so every CDR3 protein sequence counts as one entry and DNA is not shown. This sample's table carries about 160,000 distinct CDR3 sequences. The ten largest make up approximately 3% of the sample. The material sequenced was blood. Receptors were obtained from a human donor with ulcerative colitis or Crohn's disease, or a healthy co-twin of an affected twin (not recorded which).

J is TRBJ1-2 and V is TRBV5-4; the D call of TRBD1 rests on TCRdb alone, since no DNA is present to check it. Germline V gene sequence: CDR1 SGHNT, CDR2 YYREEE (reference sequence). The CDR3 totals 16 residues. The CDR3 sequence is CASKPPGGSLVNDYTF. Looking up the rest from reference TRBV5-4 and TRBJ1-2 gives the full variable domain: ETGVTQSPTHLIKTRGQQVTLRCSSQSGHNTVSWYQQALGQGPQFIFQYYREEENGRGNFPPRFSGLQFPNYSSELNVNALELDDSALYLCASKPPGGSLVNDYTFGSGTRLTVV.

The chain has TRBV21-1 and TRBJ2-7; lacking DNA, the TRBD2 call made by TCRdb goes unchecked. TRBV21-1 is noted as a pseudogene. The CDR3 totals 15 residues. The CDR3: CASSPLAANLYEQYF.

The J gene is TRBJ2-5, the V gene TRBV24-1. The CDR3 is made up of 15 amino acids. Looked up from germline, CDR1 is KGHDR and CDR2 is SFDVKD. CDR3 in amino acids: CATSDLIGTEETQYF.

This rearrangement joins TRBV6-1 to TRBJ1-4. This CDR3 has 14 residues. CDR1 is MNHNS and CDR2 is SASEGT in the germline V gene. Here the CDR3 reads CASTDRPTNEKLFF.

The chain recombines TRBV6-5 with TRBJ2-5; TCRdb's D gene call, TRBD1, goes unchecked for lack of DNA. Germline values: CDR1 MNHEY, CDR2 SVGAGI. The length of the CDR3 is 13 residues. CDR3 amino acids: CASSTGQGGTQYF.

The gene calls are TRBV7-3 and TRBJ1-1; there is no DNA to check the TCRdb D call of TRBD1. The CDR3 runs to 16 residues. The germline CDR1 and CDR2 sequences are SGHTA and FQGTGA. The CDR3 here is CASSLKGQGAWTEAFF.

The chain uses TRBV18 and TRBJ2-5; TCRdb indicates TRBD1, and absent DNA this call remains unverified. The germline V gene has CDR1 KGHSH and CDR2 LQKENI. This CDR3 is built from 15 residues. CDR3 sequence: CASSLRTGFRETQYF.

The genes are TRBV6-6 and TRBJ2-7; as DNA is missing, the TRBD1 call by TCRdb cannot be tested. CDR3 length: 14 residues. CDR1 is MNHNY, CDR2 SVGAGI, per germline (reference sequence). The CDR3: CASTRTGDSYEQYF.

The chain uses TRBV5-4 and TRBJ2-1; TCRdb returns TRBD1, unconfirmable since there is no DNA. CDR3 length: 16 amino acids. CDR1 is SGHNT, CDR2 YYREEE, per germline (reference sequence). The CDR3 sequence: CASSSIWDTHYNEQFF.

The V call is TRBV7-3, the J call TRBJ2-3; without DNA, the TCRdb call of TRBD1 cannot be checked. Germline values: CDR1 SGHTA, CDR2 FQGTGA. CDR3 size: 17 residues. The CDR3 protein is CASSQGLGGAQTDTQYF.

The rearrangement links TRBV19 to TRBJ1-5; TCRdb names TRBD1, which stays unverified in the absence of DNA. CDR3 length: 16 residues. Germline V gene data show CDR1 as LNHDA and CDR2 as SQIVND (reference sequence). CDR3 sequence: CASSISRSASNQPQHF. The full variable domain, completed using reference TRBV19 and TRBJ1-5, is DGGITQSPKYLFRKEGQNVTLSCEQNLNHDAMYWYRQDPGQGLRLIYYSQIVNDFQKGDIAEGYSVSREKKESFPLTVTSAQKNPTAFYLCASSISRSASNQPQHFGDGTRLSIL.

The V and J genes are TRBV10-2 and TRBJ2-7; as DNA is missing, the TRBD1 call by TCRdb cannot be tested. The CDR3 has 13 residues. Germline lookup yields CDR1 WSHSY and CDR2 SAAADI. The CDR3 loop reads CASIKTGGYEQYF.

This chain uses TRBV19 with TRBJ2-3. The CDR3 length is 14 residues. Looked up from germline, CDR1 is LNHDA and CDR2 is SQIVND (reference sequence). The CDR3 sequence: CASSIPSWADTQYF.